Listed below are T cell receptor beta chains from one sample, sequenced in a study of vaccination effects on CD4 cells after COVID-19. Their antigens remain unidentified. Clones were sequenced by immunoSEQ multiplex PCR, and TCRdb holds only the in-frame ones, with some missing. The sample yields approximately 61,000 clones, about three quarters seen once. Material: CD4+ T cells from PBMCs cultured with HCoV-229E spike peptides, obtained after COVID-19 vaccination. The receptor source for this set is a human donor who received a COVID-19 vaccine. The CDR3 runs from the conserved cysteine through the conserved F or W. A D gene is named only where the DNA matches it firmly. Only part of the rows carry a size: once, few, many, or a class if the clone is expanded.

CDR3 protein: CAWSVQTNSPLHF
CDR3 DNA: TGTGCCTGGAGTGTACAGACCAATTCACCCCTCCACTTT
V gene: TRBV30
D gene: NA
J gene: TRBJ1-6
clone size: NA

CDR3 protein: CASSLASRGGRETQYF
CDR3 DNA: TGCGCCAGCAGCTTGGCCAGCAGGGGAGGACGGGAGACCCAGTACTTC
V gene: TRBV5-1
D gene: NA
J gene: TRBJ2-5
clone size: NA

CDR3 protein: CASSPGPRVSTEAFF
CDR3 DNA: TGTGCCAGCAGCCCTGGTCCGAGGGTGAGCACTGAAGCTTTCTTT
V gene: TRBV3-1/TRBV3-2
D gene: NA
J gene: TRBJ1-1
clone size: few

CDR3 protein: CASSLGGPRSSYNSPLHF
CDR3 DNA: TGTGCCAGCAGCTTGGGGGGGCCTAGGAGCTCCTATAATTCACCCCTCCACTTT
V gene: TRBV5-6
D gene: NA
J gene: TRBJ1-6
clone size: NA

CDR3 protein: CASSIVGGPNQPQHF
CDR3 DNA: TGTGCCAGTAGTATTGTTGGGGGACCCAATCAGCCCCAGCATTTT
V gene: TRBV19
D gene: NA
J gene: TRBJ1-5
clone size: NA

CDR3 protein: CASSQYETQYF
CDR3 DNA: TGTGCCAGCAGTCAATATGAGACCCAGTACTTC
V gene: TRBV6-2/TRBV6-3
D gene: NA
J gene: TRBJ2-5
clone size: NA

CDR3 protein: CASRKGGQGASPLHF
CDR3 DNA: TGTGCCAGCAGAAAGGGGGGGCAAGGTGCTTCACCCCTCCACTTT
V gene: TRBV6-5
D gene: NA
J gene: TRBJ1-6
clone size: NA

CDR3 protein: CASGPGGGRAFF
CDR3 DNA: TGTGCTAGTGGGCCCGGTGGGGGGAGAGCTTTCTTT
V gene: TRBV12-5
D gene: NA
J gene: TRBJ1-1
clone size: NA

CDR3 protein: CASSPDSINQPQHF
CDR3 DNA: TGTGCCAGCAGCCCGGACAGTATCAATCAGCCCCAGCATTTT
V gene: TRBV5-5
D gene: NA
J gene: TRBJ1-5
clone size: NA

CDR3 protein: CASSFMTGGQETQYF
CDR3 DNA: TGCGCCAGCAGCTTCATGACAGGGGGCCAAGAGACCCAGTACTTC
V gene: TRBV5-1
D gene: TRBD1
J gene: TRBJ2-5
clone size: NA

CDR3 protein: CATSEARGQGVAETQYF
CDR3 DNA: TGTGCCACCAGTGAGGCTAGGGGACAGGGGGTCGCAGAGACCCAGTACTTC
V gene: TRBV24-1
D gene: TRBD1
J gene: TRBJ2-5
clone size: NA

CDR3 protein: CASSPDRGAGGLVMNEQFF
CDR3 DNA: TGTGCCAGCAGCCCCGATCGTGGGGCGGGGGGGCTCGTTATGAATGAGCAGTTCTTC
V gene: TRBV5-7
D gene: TRBD2
J gene: TRBJ2-1
clone size: NA

CDR3 protein: CSASTGLLTGNTIYF
CDR3 DNA: TGCAGTGCTAGTACAGGCCTCTTAACTGGAAACACCATATATTTT
V gene: TRBV20-1
D gene: NA
J gene: TRBJ1-3
clone size: NA

CDR3 protein: CASRRASGANVLTF
CDR3 DNA: TGTGCCAGTCGACGGGCCTCTGGGGCCAACGTCCTGACTTTC
V gene: TRBV6-5
D gene: NA
J gene: TRBJ2-6
clone size: NA

CDR3 protein: CASSRHAKETQYF
CDR3 DNA: TGTGCCAGCTCCCGACACGCTAAAGAGACCCAGTACTTC
V gene: TRBV18
D gene: NA
J gene: TRBJ2-5
clone size: NA

CDR3 protein: CASSPLAGETQYF
CDR3 DNA: TGTGCCAGCTCACCACTGGCAGGAGAGACCCAGTACTTC
V gene: TRBV18
D gene: NA
J gene: TRBJ2-5
clone size: NA

CDR3 protein: CASSSPSGGALNEQFF
CDR3 DNA: TGTGCCAGCAGTTCTCCTAGCGGGGGGGCCCTCAATGAGCAGTTCTTC
V gene: TRBV28
D gene: TRBD2
J gene: TRBJ2-1
clone size: once

CDR3 protein: CASHSGGTSNQPQHF
CDR3 DNA: TGTGCCAGCCATTCAGGGGGAACTAGCAATCAGCCCCAGCATTTT
V gene: TRBV2
D gene: TRBD1
J gene: TRBJ1-5
clone size: NA

CDR3 protein: CASSPPARNQPQHF
CDR3 DNA: TGTGCCAGCAGCCCCCCCGCACGCAATCAGCCCCAGCATTTT
V gene: TRBV7-2
D gene: NA
J gene: TRBJ1-5
clone size: NA

CDR3 protein: CATSDSTRGGLGYNEQFF
CDR3 DNA: TGTGCCACCAGTGATTCCACCCGGGGGGGGCTCGGGTACAATGAGCAGTTCTTC
V gene: TRBV24-1
D gene: TRBD2
J gene: TRBJ2-1
clone size: NA

CDR3 protein: CASSLDEGSYYGYTF
CDR3 DNA: TGTGCCAGCAGCTTAGACGAGGGGAGTTACTATGGCTACACCTTC
V gene: TRBV11-2
D gene: NA
J gene: TRBJ1-2
clone size: NA

CDR3 protein: CASSWGTGALGTEAFF
CDR3 DNA: TGTGCCAGCAGCTGGGGGACAGGGGCACTGGGCACTGAAGCTTTCTTT
V gene: TRBV5-6
D gene: TRBD1
J gene: TRBJ1-1
clone size: NA

CDR3 protein: CASSSQENTEAFF
CDR3 DNA: TGTGCCAGCAGCTCCCAGGAGAACACTGAAGCTTTCTTT
V gene: TRBV7-3
D gene: NA
J gene: TRBJ1-1
clone size: NA

CDR3 protein: CASSLAGVTEAFF
CDR3 DNA: TGTGCCAGCAGCTTAGCGGGGGTCACTGAAGCTTTCTTT
V gene: TRBV7-8
D gene: NA
J gene: TRBJ1-1
clone size: few

CDR3 protein: CASSQQYSGNTIYF
CDR3 DNA: TGTGCCAGCAGCCAACAGTACTCTGGAAACACCATATATTTT
V gene: TRBV6-6
D gene: NA
J gene: TRBJ1-3
clone size: NA

CDR3 protein: CAISSQGGNSPLHF
CDR3 DNA: TGTGCCATCAGTTCACAAGGGGGGAATTCACCCCTCCACTTT
V gene: TRBV10-3
D gene: NA
J gene: TRBJ1-6
clone size: NA

CDR3 protein: CSVEVGRRDGYTF
CDR3 DNA: TGCAGCGTTGAAGTGGGCAGAAGAGACGGCTACACCTTC
V gene: TRBV29-1
D gene: NA
J gene: TRBJ1-2
clone size: NA

CDR3 protein: CASSLFSEKLFF
CDR3 DNA: TGTGCCAGCAGCTTATTTTCCGAAAAACTGTTTTTT
V gene: TRBV7-2
D gene: NA
J gene: TRBJ1-4
clone size: NA

CDR3 protein: CASSPGLAGERETQYF
CDR3 DNA: TGCGCCAGCAGCCCGGGACTAGCGGGGGAGAGGGAGACCCAGTACTTC
V gene: TRBV5-1
D gene: TRBD2
J gene: TRBJ2-5
clone size: NA

CDR3 protein: CASSRPAGTQNSPLHF
CDR3 DNA: TGCGCCAGCAGCCGCCCAGCAGGGACACAGAATTCACCCCTCCACTTT
V gene: TRBV4-1
D gene: NA
J gene: TRBJ1-6
clone size: NA

CDR3 protein: CASSRGENSNQPQHF
CDR3 DNA: TGTGCCAGCAGCCGCGGGGAAAATAGCAATCAGCCCCAGCATTTT
V gene: TRBV7-2
D gene: NA
J gene: TRBJ1-5
clone size: few

CDR3 protein: CASSVLDTNNEKLFF
CDR3 DNA: TGTGCCAGCAGCGTATTGGACACCAATAATGAAAAACTGTTTTTT
V gene: TRBV9
D gene: NA
J gene: TRBJ1-4
clone size: once

CDR3 protein: CASSEKEGRTQYF
CDR3 DNA: TGCGCCAGCAGTGAGAAGGAGGGGCGGACCCAGTACTTC
V gene: TRBV10-1
D gene: NA
J gene: TRBJ2-5
clone size: NA

CDR3 protein: CATSDPRQGAGELFF
CDR3 DNA: TGTGCCACCAGTGACCCCCGACAGGGGGCCGGGGAGCTGTTTTTT
V gene: TRBV24-1
D gene: TRBD1
J gene: TRBJ2-2
clone size: NA

CDR3 protein: CASSPRGQGARSGNQPQHF
CDR3 DNA: TGTGCCAGTAGTCCGCGGGGACAGGGGGCGCGATCTGGCAATCAGCCCCAGCATTTT
V gene: TRBV19
D gene: TRBD1
J gene: TRBJ1-5
clone size: NA

CDR3 protein: CASSRASHTEAFF
CDR3 DNA: TGTGCCAGCTCGAGGGCGAGTCACACTGAAGCTTTCTTT
V gene: TRBV18
D gene: NA
J gene: TRBJ1-1
clone size: few

CDR3 protein: CASRRETGGHNEQFF
CDR3 DNA: TGTGCCAGCAGGCGAGAAACAGGGGGACACAATGAGCAGTTCTTC
V gene: TRBV2
D gene: TRBD1
J gene: TRBJ2-1
clone size: NA

CDR3 protein: CASSLRRTGLPTGELFF
CDR3 DNA: TGTGCCAGCAGTCTCCGCCGGACAGGGCTCCCCACCGGGGAGCTGTTTTTT
V gene: TRBV27
D gene: TRBD1
J gene: TRBJ2-2
clone size: NA

CDR3 protein: CASSYFGRQANYGYTF
CDR3 DNA: TGTGCCAGTAGTTATTTTGGCAGGCAAGCTAACTATGGCTACACCTTC
V gene: TRBV19
D gene: NA
J gene: TRBJ1-2
clone size: NA

CDR3 protein: CASSLTTTLNTEAFF
CDR3 DNA: TGTGCCAGCAGCTTGACAACTACCCTCAACACTGAAGCTTTCTTT
V gene: TRBV7-6
D gene: NA
J gene: TRBJ1-1
clone size: NA

CDR3 protein: CASSFTSVEANEKLFF
CDR3 DNA: TGCGCCAGCAGCTTCACTAGCGTTGAGGCTAATGAAAAACTGTTTTTT
V gene: TRBV5-1
D gene: NA
J gene: TRBJ1-4
clone size: NA

CDR3 protein: CASFGDRHSGNTIYF
CDR3 DNA: TGTGCCAGCTTCGGCGACAGACACTCTGGAAACACCATATATTTT
V gene: TRBV6-6
D gene: NA
J gene: TRBJ1-3
clone size: NA

CDR3 protein: CASSPRQGKDTEAFF
CDR3 DNA: TGTGCCAGCAGCCCCCGACAGGGAAAGGACACTGAAGCTTTCTTT
V gene: TRBV11-2
D gene: TRBD1
J gene: TRBJ1-1
clone size: NA

CDR3 protein: CASGLTRDGELSGANVLTF
CDR3 DNA: TGTGCTAGTGGTTTGACACGGGACGGAGAGCTCTCTGGGGCCAACGTCCTGACTTTC
V gene: TRBV12-5
D gene: NA
J gene: TRBJ2-6
clone size: NA

CDR3 protein: CASSVAGGRDTEAFF
CDR3 DNA: TGTGCCAGCAGCGTAGCTGGGGGTCGGGACACTGAAGCTTTCTTT
V gene: TRBV9
D gene: NA
J gene: TRBJ1-1
clone size: NA

CDR3 protein: CASSLGTLQETQYF
CDR3 DNA: TGTGCCAGCAGCCTGGGGACCCTACAAGAGACCCAGTACTTC
V gene: TRBV7-8
D gene: NA
J gene: TRBJ2-5
clone size: NA

CDR3 protein: CASSADRADTQYF
CDR3 DNA: TGTGCCAGCAGCGCGGACAGGGCGGATACGCAGTATTTT
V gene: TRBV7-2
D gene: TRBD1
J gene: TRBJ2-3
clone size: few

CDR3 protein: CASSLRSGRLVSYNEQFF
CDR3 DNA: TGTGCCAGCAGTTTACGGTCCGGCCGACTAGTCTCCTACAATGAGCAGTTCTTC
V gene: TRBV27
D gene: NA
J gene: TRBJ2-1
clone size: NA

CDR3 protein: CASSLLRNQETQYF
CDR3 DNA: TGTGCCAGCAGTTTATTAAGGAACCAAGAGACCCAGTACTTC
V gene: TRBV27
D gene: NA
J gene: TRBJ2-5
clone size: NA

CDR3 protein: CASSILGGNEAFF
CDR3 DNA: TGTGCCAGTAGTATCCTAGGAGGAAATGAAGCTTTCTTT
V gene: TRBV19
D gene: NA
J gene: TRBJ1-1
clone size: once

CDR3 protein: CASSIPGATGELFF
CDR3 DNA: TGTGCCAGTAGTATTCCGGGGGCGACCGGGGAGCTGTTTTTT
V gene: TRBV19
D gene: NA
J gene: TRBJ2-2
clone size: NA

CDR3 protein: CASSDAIGSGDRYTF
CDR3 DNA: TGTGCCAGCAGTGACGCTATTGGGAGCGGGGATCGCTACACCTTC
V gene: TRBV25-1
D gene: NA
J gene: TRBJ1-2
clone size: few

CDR3 protein: CATQLGGGSQETQYF
CDR3 DNA: TGTGCCACCCAGCTAGGGGGCGGGAGCCAAGAGACCCAGTACTTC
V gene: TRBV24-1
D gene: NA
J gene: TRBJ2-5
clone size: NA